What follows are 21 T cell receptor beta chains derived from one specimen sequenced in a study of cytomegalovirus exposure and HLA in healthy donors. A multiplex PCR was run with 60 Vbeta primers and 13 Jbeta primers. Repertoires were generated with immunoSEQ multiplex PCR, while TCRdb's copy carries only in-frame clones and drops some. The repertoire table contains more than 110,000 clones. The sequenced sample consisted of PBMCs. These receptors all come from a man aged 40-50 years in good health and CMV-seronegative.

The V call is TRBV19, the J call TRBJ2-1; 9 bases line up with TRBD2. Germline loops: CDR1 LNHDA, CDR2 SQIVND (reference sequence). The CDR3 totals 18 residues. V lost 5 bases to trimming and J lost 6 bases; unmatched junction nucleotides: 17. CDR3 residues: CASSSLLGKAGGVNEQFF. In DNA, the CDR3 is TGTGCCAGTAGTTCCCTCCTGGGGAAAGCGGGGGGTGTCAATGAGCAGTTCTTC.

This sequence joins TRBV6-6 and TRBJ1-2, with D perhaps matching TRBD1 (5 bases). The CDR3 is made up of 15 amino acids. Germline V CDR1 and CDR2: MNHNY, SVGAGI (reference sequence). V lost 0 bases and J 1 base, leaving 9 bases between the germline ends. DNA for the CDR3: TGTGCCAGCAGTTACTCGGAAGGGGTTAACTATGGCTACACCTTC. It codes for CASSYSEGVNYGYTF.

This chain joins TRBV6-5 and TRBJ1-3; D is unclear. CDR3 length: 16 residues. The V and J ends lost 0 bases and 4 bases respectively, with 13 bases between them. Germline CDR1 and CDR2: MNHEY and SVGAGI. The CDR3 sequence: CASSYSREGRGNTIYF. The CDR3 DNA is TGTGCCAGCAGTTACTCGAGGGAAGGTCGGGGAAACACCATATATTTT.

The chain has TRBV5-5 and TRBJ1-2; 8 bases agree with TRBD1. Germline loops: CDR1 SGHKS, CDR2 YYEKEE (reference sequence). This CDR3 comprises 14 residues. Trimming removed 0 bases from V and 4 bases from J; junction bases left unmatched: 2. CDR3 sequence (DNA): TGTGCCAGCAGCTTGGGGGACAGGCGCTATGGCTACACCTTC. This codes for CASSLGDRRYGYTF. Full variable domain (missing parts from reference TRBV5-5 and TRBJ1-2): DAGVTQSPTHLIKTRGQQVTLRCSPISGHKSVSWYQQVLGQGPQFIFQYYEKEERGRGNFPDRFSARQFPNYSSELNVNALLLGDSALYLCASSLGDRRYGYTFGSGTRLTVV.

The chain employs TRBV6-1 and TRBJ2-2; 9 nucleotides line up with TRBD2. CDR1 and CDR2 (germline): MNHNS, SASEGT. The length of the CDR3 is 13 residues. V lost 7 bases and J lost 7; bases outside the gene matches: 4. The CDR3 sequence: CASMRGGGGELFF. CDR3 coding DNA: TGTGCCAGCATGCGGGGGGGCGGCGGGGAGCTGTTTTTT.

This sequence joins TRBV7-2 and TRBJ2-5; TRBD2 matches at 8 bases. The CDR3 is 17 residues long. Germline V gene sequence: CDR1 SGHTA, CDR2 FQGNSA. Trimming at V came to 0 bases and at J to 2 bases, leaving 8 bases not matched to a gene. CDR3: CASSLALRLANQETQYF. CDR3 in DNA: TGTGCCAGCAGCTTAGCGCTTAGACTAGCGAATCAAGAGACCCAGTACTTC.

The V call is TRBV7-2, the J call TRBJ2-3, with 7 bases identical to TRBD1. The CDR3 totals 13 residues. From germline, CDR1 is SGHTA and CDR2 FQGNSA. With 3 bases clipped from V and 6 bases from J, the junction kept 3 bases outside the gene matches. CDR3 coding DNA: TGTGCCAGCAGCTTCGACAGGGCTGATACGCAGTATTTT. This gives the protein CASSFDRADTQYF.

The V and J genes are TRBV4-3 and TRBJ1-1; 7 nucleotides agree with TRBD1. Germline values: CDR1 LGHNA, CDR2 YSLEER. The CDR3 spans 15 residues. J lost 6 bases, V lost 1 base, and 8 bases had no gene match. The DNA of the CDR3 is TGCGCCAGCAGCCAAGCCTTGACAGGGTTGGCTGAAGCTTTCTTT. The encoded protein is CASSQALTGLAEAFF.

For the CDR3, the DNA is TGTGCCAGTAGGTCAGGGGTCTCCTATAATTCACCCCTCCACTTT. Protein: CASRSGVSYNSPLHF. The V gene is TRBV19, the J gene TRBJ1-6; weak D call: TRBD1 (6 bases). In germline, CDR1 is LNHDA, CDR2 SQIVND (reference sequence). The V end lost 6 bases, the J end lost 0 bases, and 9 bases lay between the germline ends. This CDR3 is built from 15 residues.

The V and J genes are TRBV6-5 and TRBJ1-1, with D perhaps TRBD1 (5 bases). In germline, CDR1 is MNHEY, CDR2 SVGAGI. Trimming pared 8 bases from V and 2 bases from J, leaving 15 bases between. The CDR3 contains 14 residues. CDR3 residues: CASSSMGGNTEAFF. The CDR3 bases are TGTGCCAGCTCTTCGATGGGGGGTAACACTGAAGCTTTCTTT.

The CDR3 sequence is CASRRTGGTGELFF. Here the CDR3 DNA reads TGTGCCAGCAGGAGAACAGGGGGCACCGGGGAGCTGTTTTTT. V is TRBV28 and J is TRBJ2-2; 8 bases map to TRBD1. This CDR3 has 14 amino acids. Germline assignment: CDR1 MDHEN and CDR2 SYDVKM. The ends lost 6 bases at V and 4 bases at J; junction bases unmatched: 4.

V gene TRBV19 combines with J gene TRBJ1-1, with D perhaps matching TRBD1 (6 bases). Looked up from germline, CDR1 is LNHDA and CDR2 is SQIVND (reference sequence). The CDR3 consists of 16 residues. Trimming cost V 4 bases and J 1 base, with 16 bases left between them. This CDR3 reads CASSTPRSGENTEAFF. The CDR3 DNA is TGTGCCAGTAGTACCCCCCGGTCAGGGGAGAACACTGAAGCTTTCTTT.

The chain recombines TRBV7-2 with TRBJ2-1, with 10 nucleotides matching TRBD2. The germline V gene encodes CDR1 SGHTA and CDR2 FQGNSA. The CDR3 is 17 residues long. After removal of 5 bases from V and 9 bases from J, the junction contained 16 bases not matched to a gene. The CDR3 loop is CASSPHLGQRGGVEQFF. The CDR3 nucleotides are TGTGCCAGCAGCCCCCATCTCGGTCAGCGGGGGGGCGTTGAGCAGTTCTTC.

V is TRBV20-1 and J is TRBJ1-2; unclear D gene. This CDR3 spans 11 amino acids. Germline V gene data show CDR1 as DFQATT and CDR2 as SNEGSKA (reference sequence). Trimming took 5 bases from V and 6 from J, leaving 10 bases between them. CDR3 coding DNA: TGCAGTGCTGGTCCAGAAAATGGCTACACCTTC. Translation: CSAGPENGYTF.

The chain carries TRBV7-9 and TRBJ2-5; 11 bases agree with TRBD2. In germline, CDR1 is SEHNR, CDR2 FQNEAQ (reference sequence). CDR3 length: 17 residues. With V trimmed by 3 bases and J by 2 bases, 8 bases remained unmatched. In DNA form, the CDR3 reads TGTGCCAGCAGCTTCTGGAAGATAGCGGGGGGGCAAGAGACCCAGTACTTC. It encodes CASSFWKIAGGQETQYF.

The J gene is TRBJ1-2, the V gene TRBV28, with 7 nucleotides matching TRBD1. CDR3 length equals 14 residues. V was pared by 8 bases and J by 2 bases, with 8 bases of the junction left unmatched. CDR1 and CDR2 (germline): MDHEN, SYDVKM. CDR3 bases: TGTGCCAGCGAAATTCCGGGACAGAACTATGGCTACACCTTC. As protein: CASEIPGQNYGYTF.

This chain uses TRBV5-1 with TRBJ1-1; the match to TRBD1 covers 10 bases. CDR1 SGHRS and CDR2 YFSETQ come from the germline V gene. The CDR3 consists of 14 residues. The junction had 5 bases not matched to a gene; V was cut back by 2 bases and J by 7 bases. DNA for the CDR3: TGCGCCAGCAGCTTTAGACAGGGGGCCAGTGAAGCTTTCTTT. The encoded protein is CASSFRQGASEAFF.

The chain uses TRBV7-3 and TRBJ2-3, with 8 bases lining up with TRBD1. Germline V gene data show CDR1 as SGHTA and CDR2 as FQGTGA. This CDR3 region has 18 residues. Unmatched junction bases numbered 20, after V lost 5 bases and J lost 7 bases. This CDR3 is CASSQYPPGQGARNTQYF. CDR3 in DNA: TGTGCCAGCAGCCAATATCCCCCCGGCCAGGGGGCGAGAAATACGCAGTATTTT.

The gene calls are TRBV19 and TRBJ2-5; tentatively, D is TRBD1 (5 bases). V lost 5 bases to trimming and J lost 10 bases, with 17 bases between them. Germline lookup yields CDR1 LNHDA and CDR2 SQIVND (reference sequence). The CDR3 extends over 13 amino acids. As DNA, the CDR3 is TGTGCCAGTAGTCAATCGGAACTCCAGGGCCAGTACTTC. It codes for CASSQSELQGQYF.

The chain links TRBV25-1 to TRBJ2-2; 8 bases map to TRBD1. Germline loops: CDR1 MGHDK, CDR2 SYGVNS. V lost 6 bases, J lost 6 bases, and 6 bases stayed unmatched. There are 14 residues in the CDR3. The CDR3 bases are TGTGCCAGCAGATCGACAGGGGCCGCCGGGGAGCTGTTTTTT. Its protein is CASRSTGAAGELFF.

This sequence joins TRBV5-6 and TRBJ1-3; 8 nucleotides match TRBD1. Germline V gene data show CDR1 as SGHDT and CDR2 as YYEEEE. This CDR3 contains 15 residues. The junction had 5 bases not matched to a gene; V was cut back by 2 bases and J by 4 bases. In nucleotides, the CDR3 is TGTGCCAGCAGCTTCCAGGGGGCAAGAGGAAACACCATATATTTT. Its protein product is CASSFQGARGNTIYF.